This TCR beta chain comes out of a study of blood T cell repertoires in COVID-19 (dated by TCRdb to 2018 to 2020). Looking at the study overall: Samples covering the acute and convalescent phases of COVID-19 were provided by collaborators in the United States, Italy and Spain. The material from the prospective study consisted of cDNA or gDNA derived from T cells, B-cell-depleted T cells, or PBMCs. Deeply sampled blood TCRbeta repertoires from subjects exposed to, actively infected with, or recovered from COVID-19 were included in the dataset. A freely available public database, intended as a resource for researchers studying the immune response to SARS-CoV-2, is where the repertoires were released. Samples were obtained from the ongoing ImmuneRACE study (first 160 participants) and from about 1,300 subjects provided by 6 global collaborators. The sample metadata nearly always contained a de-identified subject ID, COVID-19 status, age in years and sex. HLA class I and class II types, where available, came from metadata supplied by the sample provider rather than from assay-based typing. Findings and caveats that apply to the study as a whole: The quantity of clinical and demographic metadata differed by source and by participant and was supplied without curation.

Here V drops 0 bases and J drops 0 bases, and the junction holds 3 bases not matched to any gene. In the germline V gene (reference sequence), CDR1 corresponds to LGHDT and CDR2 to YNNKEL. The CDR3 holds 16 amino acids from the cysteine to the phenylalanine. The retained sequence is limited to the CDR3, 48 bases, with the frame set at the first base. Whole blood was collected in K2EDTA tubes by collaborating institutions according to the institutions' own protocols. For TCRbeta analysis, collaborator samples were shipped as frozen whole blood, as isolated PBMCs, or as DNA extracted from either sample type. On this clone: Its binding antigen is unknown. Base qualities are not recorded, but no much larger clone differs from it by a single base.

TCRbeta CDR3 regions were amplified from genomic DNA by means of the immunoSEQ Assay, a bias-controlled multiplex PCR. The published analysis was carried out like this. Nucleated cell counts per sample were estimated from amplification of reference gene primers within the assay. To quantify the absolute abundance of each unique TCRbeta CDR3 rearrangement, sequence reads were collapsed and filtered. For each sample, productive Simpson clonality was calculated by taking the square root of Simpson's diversity index across productive rearrangements. TCRdb re-hosts the immuneACCESS table, in-frame sequences only. Its copies lack some clones; in the studies checked, an unresolved V gene accounts for under half of them, and the cause for the rest is not known. The DNA was the basis for D and trimming; V, J and clone size are from that table. Recorded for this sample are tens of thousands of clones; roughly 80% of them occurred a single time. 4% to 5% of the sample goes to the ten largest clones.

The chain joins TRBV3-1 (or the pseudogene TRBV3-2) to TRBJ2-3, and 7 bases in between align with TRBD2. The TCR comes from a woman between 50 and 59 years old with acute or convalescent COVID-19. The sample consisted of peripheral blood. The CDR3 protein: CASSQELAVSTDTQYF. The nucleotide sequence reads as follows: TGTGCCAGCAGCCAAGAGCTAGCGGTGAGCACAGATACGCAGTATTTT.